Given below is one T cell receptor (beta chain) in context. The antigen this receptor binds is unknown. No much larger clone is present one base from it, and per-base qualities are unavailable. The cohort was made up of 666 healthy bone marrow donors. At the time of sampling, all cohort members were nominally healthy, though unrecorded immune exposures were likely present. The donor tested CMV seronegative and was one of the 352 seronegative cohort members. Every donor gave a peripheral blood sample, and the peripheral blood mononuclear cells from that sample were used for TCR beta sequencing. Genomic DNA extraction from the blood cell samples was performed with the Qiagen DNeasy Blood Extraction Kit. The library relied on the immunoSEQ multiplex PCR assay. For the multiplex PCR, a mixture combining 60 forward primers for TCR Vbeta segments and 13 reverse primers for TCR Jbeta segments was used. The CDR3 region of rearranged TCR beta genes was amplified from genomic DNA by a multiplex PCR assay. On the Illumina HiSeq System, the amplified TCR beta libraries were sequenced as 87-base-pair reads. In the source study's methods: Across the 500 to 750 repertoires, a later analysis counted 80 million or so unique TCR beta chains, around 11 million of which were shared by at least two donors. Raw reads were error-corrected and collapsed into unique sequences with a nearest-neighbor algorithm that merged closely related sequences to remove PCR and sequencing errors. V, D and J gene segments were assigned by aligning CDR3 sequences to IMGT reference sequences. For a sequence to be retained, a match of at least six nucleotides was required to both a V gene segment and a J gene segment. A rearrangement counted as productive if the CDR3 had no stop codons and remained in frame with V and J, and every other rearrangement counted as non-productive. CDR3 was defined according to IMGT convention as the region running from the second conserved V-encoded cysteine to the conserved J-encoded phenylalanine. Sequences without an unambiguous match to a single V gene segment were excluded from the earlier analysis of over 500 of the donors. In an earlier analysis of roughly 600 of the donors, a V segment was called functional when productive rearrangements were above 56.7%, and segregating when the standard deviation between donors exceeded 5%. A statistical classification framework was built for diagnosing cytomegalovirus status from the catalog of TCR beta chain sequences. In a later analysis, TCR nucleotide sequences were compared against IMGT/GENE-DB human TR gene sequences so that V and J genes could be assigned. A later analysis assigned CDR3 sequences and most-parsimonious VDJ recombination scenarios with the TCRdist pipeline. In a later analysis, each TCR beta chain was defined by its CDR3 amino acid sequence together with its V-gene family, and reads without a unique V-gene family were excluded. In a later analysis, several hundred highly shared, low-generation-probability nucleotide sequences were removed to address suspected cross-contamination and a sequencing artifact. In a later analysis, a clonal expansion index for each public chain was calculated from normalized within-repertoire ranks of inferred template counts. In a later analysis, generation probabilities were computed using a VDJ recombination model fitted to out-of-frame rearrangements, and the results were checked against IGoR. A later analysis scored TCR-TCR, TCR-HLA and TCR-CMV co-occurrence with hypergeometric tests, applying a repertoire-size bias correction to TCR pairs. False discovery rates were estimated in a later analysis by permuting HLA or CMV assignments 20 times. In a later analysis, co-occurring TCRs were grouped using DBSCAN, with TCRdist sequence similarity added in when clustering inside HLA-allele-positive subsets. Repertoires with fewer than 30,000 or more than 120,000 public chains were left out of co-occurrence clustering, as were about 5 repertoires with anomalous nucleotide sharing. The clones in this table, taken by TCRdb from immuneACCESS, are in-frame only. Not every clone is retained; where verified, under half of the shortfall comes from an unresolved V gene, and the cause of the rest is unknown. V, J and clone size reflect that table, while D and trimming were determined from the DNA. This sample holds around 160,000 clones; 75% were observed only once. Of the sample, over 4.5% falls within the top ten clones.

This sample is part of a study of cytomegalovirus exposure and HLA in healthy donors (dated by TCRdb to between 2016 and 2019). Describing the broader study: An earlier analysis of under 600 of the donors reported roughly 300 Gb of sequence data and 117 million unique TCR beta sequences from 150 million to 200 million T cells. Approximately 300 gigabases of sequencing data and 91 million or so unique TCR sequences made up an early release that covered several hundred HLA-typed donors. Among the roughly 400 genotyped donors, 81% belonged to the genetic ancestry cluster associated with self-reported Caucasian donors. The study was designed to test whether signatures of past pathogen exposure could be identified by cataloging public T cell receptors. The study used immunosequencing to profile the T cell repertoires of under 700 subjects and linked those repertoires to cytomegalovirus serostatus. Besides the first cohort of roughly 700 subjects, a separate validation cohort made up of 90 to 150 different subjects was used. To predict cytomegalovirus infection status, the study combined high-throughput TCR immunosequencing, statistical association of individual TCRs with disease status, and machine learning. A later analysis re-analyzed previously published TCR beta repertoires from approximately 670 donors and added high-resolution HLA genotyping to study TCR occurrence patterns. Rather than using new phenotypic data, the later analysis identified candidate immune exposures from TCR beta sequences and from how often those sequences occurred across donors. An earlier analysis of some 600 of the donors applied high-throughput TCR beta sequencing to assess whether each TCR beta V gene segment acted as functional or pseudogenic. Donor age, sex, ethnicity and CMV serostatus were collected together with the repertoire data. In a later genetic analysis, genome-wide SNP genotypes for about 55% of the roughly 700 donors were used, and that subset was treated as a discovery cohort. Every discovery cohort repertoire had been produced on one sequencing platform. Both class I and class II loci were covered by HLA typing, at four-digit resolution. The number of typed donors differed by locus: about 620-640 for A, B, C, DRB1 and DQB1; roughly 510 for DQA1; about 600 for DPA1; and 400 to 480 for DPB1. Because of strong linkage in the cohort, five DR-DQ haplotypes were treated as single units for association and clustering. Across approximately 420 genotyped donors of the cohort, an average of roughly 250,000 unique TCR beta nucleotide sequences per donor were sequenced, and around 20% of those sequences were non-productive. Study-wide conclusions, independent of this receptor: The study gave a list of some 150 TCR beta chains associated with cytomegalovirus. According to a later genetic analysis, donors in an Asian-associated ancestry cluster had fewer N-insertions in productive TCRs than the approximately 670-donor mean. The classifier was reported to diagnose cytomegalovirus status with high specificity and sensitivity in both the original and validation cohorts. For the cohort, immune exposure information was limited to CMV serostatus. Linkage disequilibrium might explain the correlated functional status among segregating V segments, but an unknown experimental factor could not be ruled out. In a later analysis, 16,951 TCR beta sequences were associated with specific HLA alleles at a false discovery rate of 0.05. Broadly in line with IMGT annotations, most TCR beta V segments showed up in productive rearrangements about 87% or about 30% of the time in an earlier analysis of 450 to 750 of the donors. Some IMGT-functional V segments, including TRBV6-2 and TRBV6-3, could not be distinguished by the 87-base-pair reads and were therefore excluded. In this cohort, only TCR beta chains were sequenced, and detectable features were limited by the absence of alpha or paired-chain data. HLA typing was unavailable for some donors at each locus, so association tests used only the typed subset. It was suggested by the authors that the approach could potentially be generalized to other disease states and immunological phenotypes. In a later genetic analysis, a missense DCLRE1C variant was associated with V-gene and J-gene trimming of TCR beta chains, and the association was replicated in an independent cohort. Because counts were too low, around 17 rarely observed V segments, including chromosome 9 orphons, were left out of the earlier analysis of about 500 of the donors. In a later analysis, the rate of TCR association differed among HLA loci, with DRB1 alleles having the most associated TCRs and HLA-C alleles having the fewest. A cluster of highly shared sequence variants was judged likely to be a technical artifact of the sequencing pipeline. Sequencing depth was assumed to be roughly uniform across donors in the presence/absence analyses, though that assumption may not hold. According to a later analysis, most CMV-associated TCR beta chains appeared to be HLA-restricted, and the HLA associations seemed to be driven largely by CMV exposure. In a later analysis, HLA-associated TCR beta chains showed more clonal expansion and lower generation probabilities than non-associated chains that were equally common. In a later analysis, several top co-occurrence clusters were reported to appear linked to parvovirus B19, influenza, CMV and Epstein-Barr virus. A few of the identified cytomegalovirus-associated TCR beta chains were confirmed in vitro to be specific for cytomegalovirus antigens. A further reported finding was that TCR beta sequences accurately predicted the HLA-A and HLA-B alleles for most subjects in the first cohort. Assigning TCR associations to individual alleles was difficult when HLA alleles, especially DR and DQ, strongly co-occurred. Across donors, most TCR sequences were observed very rarely, whereas some public TCRs were present in many individuals.

Including cysteine and phenylalanine, the CDR3 has 13 amino acids. Only the CDR3 DNA stays, 39 bases, in frame from base 1. For CDR1 and CDR2, the germline V gene (reference sequence) lists LNHNV and YYDKDF. A distance of 3 bases separates the germline ends of V and J, which lose 0 bases and 0 bases respectively. The sequence came from a male donor in good health and CMV-seronegative. The V and J genes are TRBV15 and TRBJ2-7, with the D gene call left open. The sample comprised PBMCs. CDR3 region: CATSREASYEQYF. The DNA sequence follows: TGTGCCACCAGCAGAGAGGCCTCCTACGAGCAGTACTTC.